This entry describes one TCR beta chain. This clonotype appeared a few times. What this receptor recognizes is not known. No base quality information exists; no much larger clone differs at one position. The meaning of the sample's treatment or condition label: in vitro stimulation with specific CMV peptide epitopes to enrich CMV-specific T cells. V is reduced by 6 bases and J by 0 bases, leaving a spacing of 12 bases between them. The CDR3 goes from the cysteine to the phenylalanine over 15 residues. Only CDR3 DNA remains: 45 bases, in frame from the first base. CDR1 and CDR2 (SNHLY, FYNNEI) derive from the germline V gene. The instrument was an Illumina HiSeq 1500. TCRdb redid the processing of the public reads, applying fastp at Q25 and MiXCR, and retained in-frame beta chains. Rows with a matching CDR3 protein are joined into one entry that keeps the most common DNA and genes. The sample table contains approximately 310,000 distinct CDR3 sequences; only one count was recorded for around 25% of them. Roughly 15% of the sample comes from the top ten.

This sample was included in a study of T cell repertoires in cytomegalovirus infection (dated by TCRdb to about 2019). About the study as a whole: Peptide stimulations targeted recently identified HLA-C-restricted CMV epitopes, whose presentation resists viral immunomodulation, together with well-studied HLA-B-restricted epitopes. Because public TCR beta signatures pointed to carriage of CMV infection together with the matching HLA type, the HLA type of each donor mattered for the analysis. General findings and caveats noted by the study authors: The ex vivo response was dominated by HLA-C-restricted CMV-specific TCR beta clonotypes, which also provided the single most frequent clonotype in two of eight donors. Carriers of CMV infection plus the relevant HLA type were discriminated by the cumulative frequency of public TCR beta family members in the study cohort and in an independent roughly 340-donor cohort.

The sequencing used cultured PBMCs, collected from culture after CMV antigen stimulation. The receptor was isolated from a human donor in good health (CMV status not recorded). Some clones in this sample may be carry-over from other donors' samples. The receptor chain draws on TRBV2 and TRBJ2-1; no confident D gene assignment can be made. The DNA sequence is given as TGTGCCAGCAGGGTCGCTACTACCTCCTACAATGAGCAGTTCTTC. It translates to CASRVATTSYNEQFF.